This is a list of T cell receptor beta chains from one sample in a study of blood T cell repertoires in COVID-19. The assay was immunoSEQ multiplex PCR, and TCRdb's table has in-frame clones only and misses some. The profile shows over 120,000 clones, roughly 84% of them singletons. Sequenced sample: peripheral blood. These receptors all stem from a human donor in a cohort sampled during active COVID-19. Both conserved end residues are part of each CDR3. The D gene is left open where the match is weak. The size entry is marked missing in some rows and otherwise reads once, few, many or a size class.

>TRBD1|TRBJ2-1|NA|TRBV24-1
TGTGCCACCAGTGATTACCTACAGGGGACAGGAAATGAGCAGTTCTTC
CATSDYLQGTGNEQFF
>TRBD2|TRBJ2-7|NA|TRBV9
TGTGCCAGCAGCGTAGGGGAGGGTACGCAGTACTTC
CASSVGEGTQYF
>TRBD1|TRBJ2-1|NA|TRBV19
TGTGCCAGTACCCCGAGGACAGGGGCCTACAATGAGCAGTTCTTC
CASTPRTGAYNEQFF
>NA|TRBJ2-1|few|TRBV18
TGTGCCAGCTCACAACAGGGAAATGAGCAGTTCTTC
CASSQQGNEQFF
>NA|TRBJ2-3|NA|TRBV5-4
TGTGCCAGCAGCTTGGGTCGGGGAGATACGCAGTATTTT
CASSLGRGDTQYF
>NA|TRBJ1-1|NA|TRBV5-1
TGCGCCAGCAGCAGATCCGGGACAGAAGCTTTCTTT
CASSRSGTEAFF
>TRBD2|TRBJ2-1|NA|TRBV6-1
TGTGCCAGCAGTGAGGGACTAGCGGGGATTCAGCAGTTCTTC
CASSEGLAGIQQFF
>TRBD1|TRBJ1-1|NA|TRBV7-2
TGTGCCAGCAGCTTATCGGTTGGGACAGCAAACACTGAAGCTTTCTTT
CASSLSVGTANTEAFF
>TRBD1|TRBJ2-7|NA|TRBV11-3
TGTGCCAGCAGCAATTATGAGGGACAGCACTACGAGCAGTACTTC
CASSNYEGQHYEQYF
>TRBD1|TRBJ2-1|NA|TRBV24-1
TGTGCCACCCGGGCAGGGGGTGGCTATGAGCAGTTCTTC
CATRAGGGYEQFF
>NA|TRBJ1-2|NA|TRBV20-1
TGCAGTGCTAGTTCTGGAGCTCCGAACTATGGCTACACCTTC
CSASSGAPNYGYTF
>TRBD1|TRBJ1-2|once|TRBV14
TGTGCCAGCAGCCAAGGGACAGGGGCTTACTATGGCTACACCTTC
CASSQGTGAYYGYTF